Listed here are 19 T cell receptor beta chains from one sample, sequenced in a study of T cell therapy after organ transplantation. These TCRs' antigens remain unknown. As to time point: 20-29 weeks after completion of therapy. The data were produced by immunoSEQ multiplex PCR, yet TCRdb's version contains in-frame clones alone and is incomplete. The sample has about 3,600 clones, roughly 69% seen once. The sequencing here drew on CD8+ T cells from blood, taken after autologous CMV-specific T cell therapy. The source is a human patient who had received a solid organ transplant and had CMV disease. Some T cells here may be from the graft donor.

This clone has just one count. The chain is built from TRBV6-5 and TRBJ2-5; D is undetermined. The CDR3 extends over 15 amino acids. In germline, CDR1 is MNHEY, CDR2 SVGAGI. Trimming stripped 2 bases from V and 2 bases from J, with 12 bases between. The CDR3 nucleotides are TGTGCCAGCAGTTACGGCGGACGTGAGCAAGAGACCCAGTACTTC. The encoded protein is CASSYGGREQETQYF.

The rearrangement joins TRBV10-3 to TRBJ2-5, with a weak D call TRBD2 (5 bases). The CDR3 is made up of 13 amino acids. CDR1 and CDR2 (germline): ENHRY, SYGVKD. V shed 10 bases and J shed 2 bases, with 14 bases lying between them. This CDR3 is CASWEQPQETQYF. The CDR3, as DNA: TGTGCCAGCTGGGAGCAGCCGCAAGAGACCCAGTACTTC.

The chain is built from TRBV7-9 and TRBJ2-7; D is undetermined. The CDR3 spans 14 residues. Germline CDR1 and CDR2: SEHNR and FQNEAQ (reference sequence). V dropped 4 bases and J dropped 2 bases, with 12 bases sitting between them. CDR3 sequence reads: CASSSPDRAYEQYF. DNA of the CDR3: TGTGCCAGCAGCTCCCCGGACCGAGCCTACGAGCAGTACTTC.

As for this clone: This CDR3 fails to terminate in the conserved phenylalanine or tryptophan, so it likely reflects a read error. The chain combines TRBV10-3 with TRBJ1-2; D not resolved. Germline CDR1 reads ENHRY; CDR2 reads SYGVKD. The ends were cut back, 0 bases at V and 3 bases at J, with 14 bases in the middle. The CDR3 has 16 amino acids. The CDR3 region has the DNA TGTGCCATCAGTGAGTCGGGTCCGGGAAGTTACTATGGCTACACCCTC. Protein sequence: CAISESGPGSYYGYTL.

The CDR3 here is CASSAFGGAPHTEAFF. Written as DNA, the CDR3 is TGTGCCAGCAGTGCCTTCGGTGGGGCCCCCCACACTGAAGCTTTCTTT. The rearrangement links TRBV27 to TRBJ1-1; D may be TRBD1 (5 bases). With 5 bases removed from V and 3 bases from J, the gap between germline ends came to 19 bases. Germline V gene lookup returns CDR1 MNHEY and CDR2 SMNVEV (reference sequence). The CDR3 sequence is 16 residues long.

This sequence joins TRBV9 and TRBJ2-2; D is undetermined. This CDR3 spans 12 amino acids. CDR1 is SGDLS, CDR2 YYNGEE, per germline. Deletions cut 3 bases from V and 3 bases from J, with 3 bases between. The CDR3 loop is CASSGYTGELFF. In DNA form, the CDR3 reads TGTGCCAGCAGCGGGTACACCGGGGAGCTGTTTTTT.

The table lists this clone with a few counts. The junction departs from germline at one end; a sequencing error may be responsible. The chain uses TRBV4-1 and TRBJ2-3; the D is unclear. The germline V gene encodes CDR1 MGHRA and CDR2 YSYEKL. The CDR3 consists of 13 residues. Here the CDR3 DNA reads TGCGCCAGCAGCCAAGTGATGACTCCCCATTTGGTTTTT. Protein sequence: CASSQVMTPHLVF.

This clone was seen only a few times. The chain combines TRBV5-8 with TRBJ2-2, with a possible D match to TRBD2 (6 bases). Germline V gene data show CDR1 as SGHTS and CDR2 as YDEGEE. The V gene lost 1 base and the J gene lost 4 bases, with 14 bases spanning the gap. The CDR3 covers 16 residues. CDR3 DNA: TGTGCCAGCAGCTTGAGGACGGGAGCGCCCACCGGGGAGCTGTTTTTT. Protein: CASSLRTGAPTGELFF.

This chain connects TRBV5-6 to TRBJ2-1; D is perhaps TRBD1 (6 bases). Germline V gene sequence: CDR1 SGHDT, CDR2 YYEEEE. The CDR3 covers 14 residues. V was trimmed by 0 bases and J by 2 bases, leaving 6 bases between them. CDR3 sequence (DNA): TGTGCCAGCAGCTTGGCAGGGGCCTACAATGAGCAGTTCTTC. This gives the protein CASSLAGAYNEQFF. Complete variable domain (other parts from reference TRBV5-6 and TRBJ2-1): DAGVTQSPTHLIKTRGQQVTLRCSPKSGHDTVSWYQQALGQGPQFIFQYYEEEERQRGNFPDRFSGHQFPNYSSELNVNALLLGDSALYLCASSLAGAYNEQFFGPGTRLTVL.

The rearrangement joins TRBV4-3 to TRBJ1-5, with D hard to call. The CDR3 extends over 15 amino acids. CDR1 and CDR2 (germline): LGHNA, YSLEER. Trimming removed 1 base at V and 3 bases at J, with 10 bases between. CDR3 in DNA: TGCGCCAGCAGCCAAGGATGGTGGGACAATCAGCCCCAGCATTTT. Translation: CASSQGWWDNQPQHF.

This clone was seen a few times. The rearrangement joins TRBV29-1 to TRBJ1-1; possible D gene TRBD1, 5 bases. The CDR3 has 17 amino acids. From germline, CDR1 is SQVTM and CDR2 ANQGSEA. V lost 2 bases and J 4 bases, leaving 23 bases between the germline ends. CDR3 bases: TGCAGCGTTGAACCGACAGTGGGACGTGCGATGGGCACTGAAGCTTTCTTT. It yields the protein CSVEPTVGRAMGTEAFF.

The chain joins TRBV28 to TRBJ1-1; D ambiguous. The CDR3 covers 14 residues. V shed 3 bases and J shed 5 bases, with 13 bases lying between them. CDR1 and CDR2 from the germline V gene are MDHEN and SYDVKM. CDR3 DNA: TGTGCCAGCAGTTTTTATCAAGATTATACTGAAGCTTTCTTT. It is translated as CASSFYQDYTEAFF.

This clone counts as medium-sized. This chain uses TRBV6-1 with TRBJ1-5, with a tentative D call TRBD1 (5 bases). CDR1 is MNHNS and CDR2 is SASEGT in the germline V gene. V was trimmed by 0 bases and J by 8 bases, leaving 11 bases between them. There are 14 residues in the CDR3. CDR3 DNA: TGTGCCAGCAGTGAAGCTCAGGGCTGGGAGCCCCAGCATTTT. Residues: CASSEAQGWEPQHF.

The chain recombines TRBV13 with TRBJ2-4; TRBD2 aligns across 7 bases. The CDR3 consists of 16 residues. Germline V gene lookup returns CDR1 PRHDT and CDR2 FYEKMQ (reference sequence). With V trimmed by 3 bases and J by 2 bases, 7 bases remained unmatched. CDR3 in amino acids: CASSFERGQTKNIQYF. Written as DNA, the CDR3 is TGTGCCAGCAGCTTCGAGCGGGGTCAAACCAAAAACATTCAGTACTTC.

This clone ranks as hyperexpanded. The CDR3 spells CASSPLGGEENYGYTF. CDR3 DNA: TGTGCCAGCAGCCCACTAGGGGGGGAGGAGAACTATGGCTACACCTTC. V gene TRBV9 combines with J gene TRBJ1-2; TRBD1 is a possible D gene (6 bases). Germline CDR1 and CDR2: SGDLS and YYNGEE. The V gene lost 4 bases and the J gene lost 2 bases, with 18 bases spanning the gap. The CDR3 length is 16 residues.

This clone was detected only a few times. The chain is built from TRBV6-1 and TRBJ2-7, with 7 bases identical to TRBD2. The CDR3 covers 14 residues. With 2 bases clipped from V and 6 bases from J, the junction kept 7 bases outside the gene matches. Germline V gives CDR1 MNHNS, CDR2 SASEGT. The CDR3 nucleotides are TGTGCCAGCAGTGAACTTGACGGGGAGGGCGAGCAGTACTTC. Protein sequence: CASSELDGEGEQYF.

The rearrangement links TRBV10-3 to TRBJ2-2; 7 bases match TRBD1. There are 16 residues in the CDR3. Trimming cost V 11 bases and J 4 bases; bases outside gene matches: 16. The germline V gene has CDR1 ENHRY and CDR2 SYGVKD. The CDR3 spells CASSEAGGGGTGELFF. The CDR3 DNA reads TGTGCCTCCAGTGAAGCAGGGGGTGGTGGCACCGGGGAGCTGTTTTTT.

This clone has a handful of counts. The chain employs TRBV4-2 and TRBJ2-1; D is possibly TRBD2 (6 bases). CDR3 length: 18 residues. Germline CDR1 LGHNA, CDR2 YNFKEQ. V dropped 1 base and J dropped 10 bases, with 26 bases sitting between them. The CDR3 DNA follows: TGTGCCAGCAGCCAAGTGACTAGGGAGCTGATTAGGGGACTCGAGCAGTTCTTC. It is translated as CASSQVTRELIRGLEQFF.

The V gene is TRBV27, the J gene TRBJ2-1; 12 nucleotides align to TRBD2. Germline CDR1 reads MNHEY; CDR2 reads SMNVEV (reference sequence). The CDR3 consists of 15 residues. V lost 7 bases and J lost 7; bases outside the gene matches: 8. The CDR3 DNA reads TGTGCCAGCATTCCTGGACTAGCGGGAATAAATGAGCAGTTCTTC. Encoded protein: CASIPGLAGINEQFF.